What follows are 21 T cell receptor beta chains derived from one specimen sequenced in a study of cytomegalovirus exposure and HLA in healthy donors. PCR amplification relied on 60 Vbeta primers (plus 13 Jbeta primers). Only in-frame clones appear in the TCRdb table, and some are missing; sequencing was by immunoSEQ multiplex PCR. The clone table shows under 200,000 clones, with the ten largest holding 0.7% to 1%. Sequencing used PBMCs. All receptors come from a woman between 18 and 29 years old in good health and CMV-seropositive.

The chain is built from TRBV21-1 and TRBJ2-4; the table names TRBD1, a call not compared with the DNA. TRBV21-1 is a known pseudogene. This CDR3 has 15 amino acids. The CDR3 here is CASSNGTEYENIQYF. CDR3 in DNA: TGTGCCAGCAGCAACGGGACAGAGTATGAAAACATTCAGTACTTC.

This chain links TRBV5-1 with TRBJ2-5; no clear D. The J call may be in error: the DNA end matches TRBJ2-7 better. Germline CDR1 SGHRS, CDR2 YFSETQ. This CDR3 is built from 12 residues. CDR3: CASSLAQNEQYF. The CDR3 DNA reads as TGCGCCAGCAGCTTGGCACAGAACGAGCAGTACTTC.

This rearrangement joins TRBV5-4 to TRBJ2-5, with D possibly TRBD2 on 5 matching bases. This CDR3 is built from 13 residues. Germline assignment: CDR1 SGHNT and CDR2 YYREEE (reference sequence). V was cut by 7 bases and J by 7 bases, with 17 bases left in between. CDR3 protein: CASGSPGSRTQYF. CDR3 sequence (DNA): TGTGCCAGCGGATCGCCGGGGTCCAGGACCCAGTACTTC. Drawing the rest from reference TRBV5-4 and TRBJ2-5, the complete variable domain is ETGVTQSPTHLIKTRGQQVTLRCSSQSGHNTVSWYQQALGQGPQFIFQYYREEENGRGNFPPRFSGLQFPNYSSELNVNALELDDSALYLCASGSPGSRTQYFGPGTRLLVL.

CDR3 sequence reads: CASSPGTGGVKAIEQYF. The DNA of the CDR3 is TGTGCCAGCTCACCAGGGACAGGGGGCGTAAAAGCGATAGAGCAGTACTTC. The V and J genes are TRBV18 and TRBJ2-7; TRBD1 matches 12 bases. V lost 2 bases, J lost 7 bases, and 12 bases stayed unmatched. The CDR3 loop spans 17 amino acids. Germline lookup yields CDR1 KGHSH and CDR2 LQKENI.

The chain links TRBV5-1 to TRBJ1-1; D uncertain. From germline, CDR1 is SGHRS and CDR2 YFSETQ. The CDR3 is 13 residues long. With 3 bases removed from V and 1 base from J, the gap between germline ends came to 7 bases. CDR3 DNA: TGCGCCAGCAGCTACGGTAGGAACACTGAAGCTTTCTTT. This sequence encodes CASSYGRNTEAFF.

The gene calls are TRBV9 and TRBJ2-7, with a weak D call TRBD1 (5 bases). The V gene lost 4 bases and the J gene lost 5 bases, with 13 bases spanning the gap. This CDR3 spans 13 amino acids. In germline, CDR1 is SGDLS, CDR2 YYNGEE. The CDR3 nucleotides read TGTGCCAGCAGCTCCCGGGTGGGGCACGAGCAGTACTTC. Translating it yields CASSSRVGHEQYF.

The V gene is TRBV12-1, the J gene TRBJ1-2; the D call in the table, TRBD1, was not verified against the DNA. TRBV12-1 is annotated as a pseudogene. CDR3 length: 16 amino acids. For the CDR3, the DNA is TGTGCCAGCAGCTGCGGTTTCGGCGGTAGGGGCTATGGCTACACCTTC. Its protein is CASSCGFGGRGYGYTF.

The chain uses TRBV6-6 and TRBJ1-5; D unresolved. Germline values: CDR1 MNHNY, CDR2 SVGAGI (reference sequence). CDR3 length: 15 amino acids. V lost 2 bases to trimming and J lost 2 bases, with 10 bases between them. Here the CDR3 reads CASSYREEGNQPQHF. The CDR3 region has the DNA TGTGCCAGCAGTTACAGAGAAGAAGGCAATCAGCCCCAGCATTTT.

This chain uses TRBV29-1 with TRBJ2-1, with 8 bases that match TRBD1. Trimming cost V 3 bases and J 9 bases; bases outside gene matches: 10. Germline values: CDR1 SQVTM, CDR2 ANQGSEA. The CDR3 has 14 amino acids. The CDR3 coding sequence is TGCAGCGTTGAGGCTCCTGCGGGGACAGGTGAGCAGTTCTTC. Translated, it gives CSVEAPAGTGEQFF.

V gene TRBV27 combines with J gene TRBJ1-1, with 9 positions matching TRBD1. The trim removed 5 bases at V and 4 bases at J, leaving 14 bases unmatched. The germline V gene encodes CDR1 MNHEY and CDR2 SMNVEV (reference sequence). The CDR3 runs to 17 residues. CDR3 DNA: TGTGCCAGCAGTGGACGGACAGGGGTGGGTTTGATCACTGAAGCTTTCTTT. Protein sequence: CASSGRTGVGLITEAFF.

The V gene is TRBV9, the J gene TRBJ1-2; D is uncertain. Trimming took off 0 bases at V and 1 base at J, with 7 bases between the two ends. Germline V gene data show CDR1 as SGDLS and CDR2 as YYNGEE. This CDR3 has 14 residues. The CDR3 loop is CASSVVPSNYGYTF. For the CDR3, the DNA is TGTGCCAGCAGCGTAGTTCCCAGTAACTATGGCTACACCTTC. Filled out from reference TRBV9 and TRBJ1-2, the complete variable domain reads DSGVTQTPKHLITATGQRVTLRCSPRSGDLSVYWYQQSLDQGLQFLIQYYNGEERAKGNILERFSAQQFPDLHSELNLSSLELGDSALYFCASSVVPSNYGYTFGSGTRLTVV.

The CDR3 DNA sequence: TGTGCCAGCAGTGAAGCGCGCGGCGGGAGCACCGGCGAGCAGTACTTC. Translating it yields CASSEARGGSTGEQYF. V is TRBV2 and J is TRBJ2-7; 7 positions match TRBD2. V shed 0 bases, J shed 6 bases, and the junction held 11 bases outside the gene matches. There are 16 residues in the CDR3. The germline V gene encodes CDR1 SNHLY and CDR2 FYNNEI.

V gene TRBV2 combines with J gene TRBJ2-7, with D unresolved. The CDR3 runs to 11 residues. V lost 2 bases to trimming and J lost 4 bases, with 3 bases between them. Looked up from germline, CDR1 is SNHLY and CDR2 is FYNNEI. The CDR3 nucleotides are TGTGCCAGCAGTGAACAGTACGAGCAGTACTTC. Amino acids: CASSEQYEQYF.

V is TRBV7-2 and J is TRBJ2-3; 11 bases align to TRBD2. Looked up from germline, CDR1 is SGHTA and CDR2 is FQGNSA. The CDR3 length is 16 residues. After removal of 5 bases from V and 3 bases from J, the junction contained 7 bases not matched to a gene. The CDR3 spells CASSLSGRGSTDTQYF. The CDR3 bases are TGTGCCAGCAGCCTTAGCGGGAGGGGATCGACAGATACGCAGTATTTT.

V and J are TRBV5-5 and TRBJ1-5; TRBD1 is a possible D gene (6 bases). The germline gives CDR1 SGHKS, CDR2 YYEKEE (reference sequence). The CDR3 runs 13 residues. The V and J ends lost 3 bases and 5 bases respectively, with 9 bases between them. CDR3 in amino acids: CASSSQGDQPQHF. The CDR3 DNA follows: TGTGCCAGCAGCTCACAGGGCGATCAGCCCCAGCATTTT.

The gene calls are TRBV6-6 and TRBJ2-7, with 9 bases identical to TRBD1. J was trimmed by 2 bases and V by 6 bases; bases with no gene match: 5. The CDR3 runs 14 residues. From germline, CDR1 is MNHNY and CDR2 SVGAGI (reference sequence). CDR3 in amino acids: CASRVGQGTYEQYF. The CDR3 nucleotides are TGTGCCAGCAGGGTGGGACAGGGAACCTACGAGCAGTACTTC.

This chain links TRBV11-2 with TRBJ2-3; D perhaps matches TRBD1 (6 bases). The CDR3 runs to 17 residues. Trimming left V 0 bases short and J 3 bases short, with 16 bases between. Looked up from germline, CDR1 is SGHAT and CDR2 is FQNNGV. CDR3 sequence reads: CASSLDWTVRGTDTQYF. The DNA for the CDR3 is TGTGCCAGCAGCTTAGATTGGACAGTTAGAGGGACAGATACGCAGTATTTT.

In DNA, the CDR3 is TGTGCCAGTAGTACCAGACAGAATGGCTACACCTTC. It codes for CASSTRQNGYTF. J is TRBJ1-2 and V is TRBV19, with D perhaps TRBD1 (5 bases). V shed 4 bases and J shed 6 bases, with 9 bases lying between them. Looked up from germline, CDR1 is LNHDA and CDR2 is SQIVND (reference sequence). The CDR3 length is 12 residues.

The rearrangement joins TRBV7-2 to TRBJ2-4; TRBD1 aligns across 8 bases. Trimming took 5 bases from V and 7 from J; bases not matched to a gene: 10. Germline CDR1 SGHTA, CDR2 FQGNSA. The CDR3 is made up of 15 amino acids. The CDR3 region has the DNA TGTGCCAGCAGCGCGGGCAGGGGGCGGGGTAACATTCAGTACTTC. It encodes CASSAGRGRGNIQYF.

This sequence joins TRBV6-5 and TRBJ2-5, with TRBD2 as a possible D gene (5 bases). This CDR3 comprises 14 residues. Trimming shortened V by 4 bases and J by 5 bases, and 14 bases separated the two germline ends. Germline V gene data show CDR1 as MNHEY and CDR2 as SVGAGI. CDR3 residues: CASSLPGRGETQYF. The CDR3 nucleotides read TGTGCCAGCAGTTTGCCAGGTCGGGGTGAGACCCAGTACTTC.

V gene TRBV27 combines with J gene TRBJ1-1; D perhaps matches TRBD1 (5 bases). The CDR3 totals 16 residues. Germline CDR1 MNHEY, CDR2 SMNVEV (reference sequence). The V and J ends lost 6 bases and 3 bases respectively, with 20 bases between them. The CDR3 DNA sequence: TGTGCCAGCAGCCATGTGGGTCCCTGGGGGGACACTGAAGCTTTCTTT. Amino acid sequence: CASSHVGPWGDTEAFF.